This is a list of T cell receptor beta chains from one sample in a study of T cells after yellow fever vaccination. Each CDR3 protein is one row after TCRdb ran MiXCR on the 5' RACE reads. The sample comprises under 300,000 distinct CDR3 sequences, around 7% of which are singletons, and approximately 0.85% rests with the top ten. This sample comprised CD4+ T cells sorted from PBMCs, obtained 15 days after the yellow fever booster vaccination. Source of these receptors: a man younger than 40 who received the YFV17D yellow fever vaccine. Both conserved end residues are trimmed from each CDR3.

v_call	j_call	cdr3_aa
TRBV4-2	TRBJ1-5	ASSLLGGSQPQH
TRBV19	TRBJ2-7	ASSWTGQGDEQY
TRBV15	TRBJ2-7	ATSMDSVGEQY
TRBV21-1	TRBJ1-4	DLVSATSRTGAEINEKLF
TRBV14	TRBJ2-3	ASSGSTDTQY
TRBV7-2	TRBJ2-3	ASSLRAGPTDTQY
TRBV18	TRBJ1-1	ASSPSREGITF
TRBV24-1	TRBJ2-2	ATSSGGRGNTGELF
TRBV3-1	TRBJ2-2	ASSQTGTRTSGKLF
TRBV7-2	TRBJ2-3	ASSSSTSGSTDTQY
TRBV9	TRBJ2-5	ASSVGGASPQETQY
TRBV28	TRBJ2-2	ASRKPAGELF
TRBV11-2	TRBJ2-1	ASSLVGTPTPSANEQF
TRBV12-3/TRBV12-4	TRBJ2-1	ASSPGQGAGEQF
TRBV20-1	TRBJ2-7	SATGTSIADEQY
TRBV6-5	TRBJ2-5	ASGAPGPETQY
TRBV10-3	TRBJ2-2	AISESGAGVTGELF
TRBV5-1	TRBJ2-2	ASSFGGDTGELF
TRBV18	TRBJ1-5	ASSPRDLSNQPQH
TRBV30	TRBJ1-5	AWSREGGWNNQPQH
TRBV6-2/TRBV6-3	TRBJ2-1	ASTLATSSYNEQF
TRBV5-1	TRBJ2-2	ASSIQGAVELF
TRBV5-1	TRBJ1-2	ASSSGQGADGYT
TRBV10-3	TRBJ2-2	AISGTGNTGELF
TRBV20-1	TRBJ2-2	SAKAGAVSGELF
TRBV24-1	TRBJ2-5	ATSDFGTSGWQETQY
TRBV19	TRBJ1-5	ASSLPRDRGYSNQPQH
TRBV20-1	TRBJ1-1	SARVVGPNTEAF
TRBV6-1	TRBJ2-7	ASSPDRRMEQY
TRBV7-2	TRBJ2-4	ASSLGGRGENIQY
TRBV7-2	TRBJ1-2	ASSLTGIYGYT
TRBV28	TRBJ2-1	ASNFRGGYNEQF